Listed below are T cell receptor beta chains from one sample, sequenced in a study of cytomegalovirus exposure and HLA in healthy donors. Using immunoSEQ multiplex PCR, the repertoire was profiled, and TCRdb retains in-frame clones only, with some absent. The table records about 170,000 clones, 65% to 80% of them present only once. Sequences were obtained from PBMCs. The receptors were sampled from a female donor in good health and CMV-seronegative. Each CDR3 is given with its conserved first and last residue. The order of the fields is D gene, J gene, V gene, clone size, CDR3 protein, CDR3 DNA. A D gene is named only where the DNA matches it firmly. Size values are once, few and many counts, or a class for expanded clones, and some rows have none.

TRBD1 TRBJ2-7 TRBV5-1 . CASRGVDRGYEQYF TGCGCCAGCAGGGGGGTTGACAGGGGTTACGAGCAGTACTTC
. TRBJ2-7 TRBV5-1 . CASSPGPGLDEQYF TGCGCCAGCAGCCCTGGTCCAGGGCTTGACGAGCAGTACTTC
. TRBJ1-5 TRBV19 . CASKGAGDSNQPQHF TGTGCCAGTAAAGGCGCAGGCGATAGCAATCAGCCCCAGCATTTT
TRBD1 TRBJ1-6 TRBV10-3 once CAIRGQGQSPLHF TGTGCCATCAGGGGACAGGGTCAGTCACCCCTCCACTTT
TRBD2 TRBJ2-1 TRBV7-3 . CASSLGTSGSGEQFF TGTGCCAGCAGCCTCGGAACCAGCGGGAGTGGTGAGCAGTTCTTC
TRBD1 TRBJ1-1 TRBV27 . CASSLRTGGANTEAFF TGTGCCAGCAGTTTACGAACAGGGGGCGCGAACACTGAAGCTTTCTTT
TRBD1 TRBJ1-1 TRBV29-1 . CSAGTGGTEAFF TGCAGCGCGGGGACAGGGGGCACTGAAGCTTTCTTT
. TRBJ2-7 TRBV7-2 once CASSLSAAGYEQYF TGTGCCAGCAGCTTATCAGCGGCAGGCTACGAGCAGTACTTC
TRBD1 TRBJ1-1 TRBV19 . CASSPPGQGGRAFF TGTGCCAGTAGCCCTCCGGGACAGGGGGGCCGAGCTTTCTTT
. TRBJ2-1 TRBV5-1 . CASSFGSSYNEQFF TGCGCCAGCAGCTTCGGTAGCTCCTACAATGAGCAGTTCTTC
TRBD2 TRBJ2-7 TRBV19 . CASSMRQRGSYEQYF TGTGCCAGTAGTATGCGCCAGCGGGGGTCCTACGAGCAGTACTTC
TRBD1 TRBJ1-3 TRBV27 . CASSPDRGLSGNTIYF TGTGCCAGCAGTCCCGACAGGGGGCTTAGTGGAAACACCATATATTTT
TRBD2 TRBJ2-1 TRBV11-2 . CASSSYSGGGINEQFF TGTGCCAGCAGCTCCTATTCCGGGGGGGGGATAAATGAGCAGTTCTTC
. TRBJ2-5 TRBV29-1 . CSVEGASRETQYF TGCAGCGTTGAGGGGGCAAGTCGGGAGACCCAGTACTTC
. TRBJ2-7 TRBV10-3 . CAISEASPGEQYF TGTGCCATCAGTGAGGCTAGCCCCGGCGAGCAGTACTTC
TRBD1 TRBJ1-1 TRBV2 . CASSEMLRGQGEAFF TGTGCCAGCAGCGAGATGCTTAGGGGACAGGGTGAAGCTTTCTTT
TRBD1 TRBJ1-5 TRBV5-1 . CASSLGQGDYSNQPQHF TGCGCCAGCAGCTTGGGACAGGGGGATTATAGCAATCAGCCCCAGCATTTT
. TRBJ1-2 TRBV6-1 . CASSEYGRYGYTF TGTGCCAGCAGTGAATACGGGAGATATGGCTACACCTTC
TRBD2 TRBJ2-7 TRBV4-1 . CASSQRGLAGSYEQYF TGCGCCAGCAGCCAGAGGGGACTAGCGGGATCCTACGAGCAGTACTTC
TRBD2 TRBJ2-5 TRBV5-8 once CASSSGLAGEETQYF TGTGCCAGCAGCTCCGGACTAGCGGGGGAAGAGACCCAGTACTTC
. TRBJ1-1 TRBV7-9 . CASSSRRGGTTEAFF TGTGCCAGCAGCTCACGACGAGGAGGGACCACTGAAGCTTTCTTT
. TRBJ2-5 TRBV6-5 . CASSYRRTQYF TGTGCCAGCAGTTATCGGAGGACCCAGTACTTC